Below, 8 T cell receptor beta chains from the same sample are listed, as sequenced in a study of blood T cell repertoires in COVID-19. Method: immunoSEQ multiplex PCR; TCRdb's copy keeps in-frame clones and lacks some. This table holds hundreds of thousands of clones, 86% found once. The sample taken for sequencing was peripheral blood. These TCRs come from a woman aged 25-40 years with active or convalescent COVID-19.

The V and J genes are TRBV9 and TRBJ2-7, with 10 bases lining up with TRBD2. The ends lost 0 bases at V and 7 bases at J; junction bases unmatched: 7. The CDR3 has 15 residues. Looked up from germline, CDR1 is SGDLS and CDR2 is YYNGEE. The CDR3: CASSVGTAGGQEQYF. DNA of the CDR3: TGTGCCAGCAGCGTAGGGACAGCGGGGGGGCAAGAGCAGTACTTC.

The chain joins TRBV18 to TRBJ2-2, with TRBD2 identical over 8 bases. Unmatched junction bases numbered 3, after V lost 0 bases and J lost 3 bases. Germline CDR1 and CDR2: KGHSH and LQKENI. The CDR3 runs to 16 residues. The CDR3 DNA follows: TGTGCCAGCTCACCACCACGGGAGGGGGACACCGGGGAGCTGTTTTTT. The encoded protein is CASSPPREGDTGELFF.

The chain combines TRBV5-4 with TRBJ2-1; D is ambiguous. V lost 4 bases to trimming and J lost 4 bases, with 9 bases between them. This CDR3 is built from 13 residues. Per germline, CDR1 SGHNT and CDR2 YYREEE (reference sequence). Written as DNA, the CDR3 is TGTGCCAGCAGCCCCAACTATTACAATGAGCAGTTCTTC. This gives the protein CASSPNYYNEQFF.

V and J are TRBV3-1 (or the pseudogene TRBV3-2) and TRBJ2-3; 11 bases are a match to TRBD2. The CDR3 length is 16 residues. The junction had 3 bases not matched to a gene; V was cut back by 1 base and J by 3 bases. CDR1 is LGHDT and CDR2 is YNNKEL in the germline V gene (reference sequence). CDR3 sequence: CASSQGTSGSTDTQYF. In DNA, the CDR3 is TGTGCCAGCAGCCAAGGCACTAGCGGGAGTACAGATACGCAGTATTTT.

The chain links TRBV5-6 to TRBJ1-2; the D is unclear. The length of the CDR3 is 14 residues. Trimming took off 4 bases at V and 1 base at J, with 11 bases between the two ends. CDR1 is SGHDT and CDR2 is YYEEEE in the germline V gene. The CDR3: CASSPPGDNYGYTF. The CDR3 nucleotides are TGTGCCAGCAGCCCCCCCGGGGATAACTATGGCTACACCTTC.

V and J are TRBV6-5 and TRBJ1-2; the match to TRBD1 covers 7 bases. This CDR3 has 14 residues. Germline CDR1 is MNHEY and CDR2 is SVGAGI. J gave up 8 bases and V 5 bases, and 11 bases lay outside the gene matches. The CDR3 DNA is TGTGCCAGCAGTCCCCTCAGGGGGACGAGAGGCTACACCTTC. Its translation: CASSPLRGTRGYTF.

The chain combines TRBV11-2 with TRBJ1-1, with 7 positions matching TRBD1. There are 16 residues in the CDR3. Trimming took 3 bases from V and 0 from J; bases not matched to a gene: 7. CDR1 is SGHAT and CDR2 is FQNNGV in the germline V gene. The DNA of the CDR3 is TGTGCCAGCAGCTTCCCGACAGGGACCATGAACACTGAAGCTTTCTTT. Translation: CASSFPTGTMNTEAFF.

This clone was observed a single time. The genes are TRBV25-1 and TRBJ2-1, with TRBD2 matching 8 bases. Germline CDR1 is MGHDK and CDR2 is SYGVNS. V was pared by 1 base and J by 11 bases, with 4 bases of the junction left unmatched. This CDR3 spans 13 amino acids. The CDR3 region is CASSEFGGEKQFF. Written as DNA, the CDR3 is TGTGCCAGCAGTGAATTCGGGGGGGAAAAGCAGTTCTTC.